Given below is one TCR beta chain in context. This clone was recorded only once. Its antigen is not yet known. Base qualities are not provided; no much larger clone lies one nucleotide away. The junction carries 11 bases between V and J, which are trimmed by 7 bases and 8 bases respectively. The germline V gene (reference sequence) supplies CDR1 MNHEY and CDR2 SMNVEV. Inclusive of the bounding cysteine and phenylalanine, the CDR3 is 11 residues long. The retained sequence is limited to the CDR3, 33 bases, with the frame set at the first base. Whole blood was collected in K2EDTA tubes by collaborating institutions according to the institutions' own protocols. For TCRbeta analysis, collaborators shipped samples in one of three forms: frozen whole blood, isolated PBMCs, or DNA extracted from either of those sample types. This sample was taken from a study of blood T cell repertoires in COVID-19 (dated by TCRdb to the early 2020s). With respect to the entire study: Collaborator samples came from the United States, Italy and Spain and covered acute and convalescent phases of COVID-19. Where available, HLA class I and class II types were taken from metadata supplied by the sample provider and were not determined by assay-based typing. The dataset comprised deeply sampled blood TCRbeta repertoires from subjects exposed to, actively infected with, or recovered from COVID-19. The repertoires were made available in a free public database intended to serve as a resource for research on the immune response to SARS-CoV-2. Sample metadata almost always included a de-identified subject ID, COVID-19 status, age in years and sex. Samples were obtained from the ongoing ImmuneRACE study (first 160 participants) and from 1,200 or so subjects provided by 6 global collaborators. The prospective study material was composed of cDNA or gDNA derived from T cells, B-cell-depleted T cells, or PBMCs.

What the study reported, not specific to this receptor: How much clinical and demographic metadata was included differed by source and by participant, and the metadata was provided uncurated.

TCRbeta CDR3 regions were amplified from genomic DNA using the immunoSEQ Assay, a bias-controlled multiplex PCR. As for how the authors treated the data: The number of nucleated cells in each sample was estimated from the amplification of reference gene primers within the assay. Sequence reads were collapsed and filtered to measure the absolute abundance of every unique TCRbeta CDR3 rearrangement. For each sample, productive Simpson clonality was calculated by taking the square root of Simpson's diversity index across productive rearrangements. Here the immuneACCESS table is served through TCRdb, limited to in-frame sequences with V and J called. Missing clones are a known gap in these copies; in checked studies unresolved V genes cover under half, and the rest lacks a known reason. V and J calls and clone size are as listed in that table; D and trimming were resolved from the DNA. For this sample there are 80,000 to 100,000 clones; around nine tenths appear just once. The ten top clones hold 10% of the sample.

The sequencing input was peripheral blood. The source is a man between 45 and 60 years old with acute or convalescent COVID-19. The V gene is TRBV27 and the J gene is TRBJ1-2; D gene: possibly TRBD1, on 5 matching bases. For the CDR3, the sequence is CASNGGGGYTF. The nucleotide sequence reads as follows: TGTGCCAGCAACGGGGGTGGAGGCTACACCTTC.